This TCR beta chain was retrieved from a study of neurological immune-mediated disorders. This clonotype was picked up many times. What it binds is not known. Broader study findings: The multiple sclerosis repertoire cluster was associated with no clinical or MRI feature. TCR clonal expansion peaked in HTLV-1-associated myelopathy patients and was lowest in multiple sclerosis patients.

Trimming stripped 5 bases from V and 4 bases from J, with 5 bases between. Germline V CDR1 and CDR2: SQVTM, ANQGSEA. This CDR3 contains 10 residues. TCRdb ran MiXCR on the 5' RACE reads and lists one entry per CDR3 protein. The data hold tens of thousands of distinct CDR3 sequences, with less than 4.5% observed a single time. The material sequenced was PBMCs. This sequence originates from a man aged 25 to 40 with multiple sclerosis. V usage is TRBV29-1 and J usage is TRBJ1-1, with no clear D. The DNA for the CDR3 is TGCAGCGTTATTATCACTGAAGCTTTCTTT. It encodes CSVIITEAFF.